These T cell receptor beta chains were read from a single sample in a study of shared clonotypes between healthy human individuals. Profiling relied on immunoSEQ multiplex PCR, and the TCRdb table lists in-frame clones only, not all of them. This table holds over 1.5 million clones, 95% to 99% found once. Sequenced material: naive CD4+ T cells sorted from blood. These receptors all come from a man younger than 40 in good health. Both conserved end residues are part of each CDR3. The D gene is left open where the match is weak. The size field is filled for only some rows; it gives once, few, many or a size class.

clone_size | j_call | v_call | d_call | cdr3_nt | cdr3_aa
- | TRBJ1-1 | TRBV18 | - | TGTGCCAGCTCACCACTACCAGTGAACACTGAAGCTTTCTTT | CASSPLPVNTEAFF
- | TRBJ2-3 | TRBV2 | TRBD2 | TGTGCCAGCAGTCGAGGACTAGCGGGAGGGGATACGCAGTATTTT | CASSRGLAGGDTQYF
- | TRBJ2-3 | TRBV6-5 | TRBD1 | TGTGCCAGCAGTAACGCAGGGGGATTAGATACGCAGTATTTT | CASSNAGGLDTQYF
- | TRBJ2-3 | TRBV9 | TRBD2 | TGTGCCAGCAGCGGAGGACTAGCGCGACTCACAGATACGCAGTATTTT | CASSGGLARLTDTQYF
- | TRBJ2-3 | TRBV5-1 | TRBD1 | TGCGCCAGCAGCTTGGAACAGGGGGCAGGAGATACGCAGTATTTT | CASSLEQGAGDTQYF
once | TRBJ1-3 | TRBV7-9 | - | TGTGCCAGCTCTAGAGGCTCTGGAAACACCATATATTTT | CASSRGSGNTIYF
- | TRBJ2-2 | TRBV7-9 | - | TGTGCCAGCAGCTTAAATACTGGAAGAATAGGGTTATCGGCCGGGGAGCTGTTTTTT | CASSLNTGRIGLSAGELFF
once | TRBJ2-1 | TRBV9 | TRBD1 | TGTGCCAGCAGCGTAGGAGACAGGGGTTCCTACAATGAGCAGTTCTTC | CASSVGDRGSYNEQFF
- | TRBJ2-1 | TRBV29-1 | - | TGCAGCGCTCGGGAGTGGCGCTACAATGAGCAGTTCTTC | CSAREWRYNEQFF
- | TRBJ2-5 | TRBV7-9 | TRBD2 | TGTGCCAGCACCATAAGCGCGGGAGTGAAAGAGACCCAGTACTTC | CASTISAGVKETQYF
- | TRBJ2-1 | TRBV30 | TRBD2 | TGTGCCTGGTCCCTAGCGGGAGAGGCCAACAAAAAGCAGTTCTTC | CAWSLAGEANKKQFF
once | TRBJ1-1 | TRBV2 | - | TGTGCCAGCAGTGACCGGCTTAGGTCCACTGAAGCTTTCTTT | CASSDRLRSTEAFF
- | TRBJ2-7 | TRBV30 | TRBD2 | TGTGCCTGGAAATCCCGACTAGCGGGCTTCTACGAGCAGTACTTC | CAWKSRLAGFYEQYF
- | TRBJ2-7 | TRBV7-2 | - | TGTGCCAGCAGCGGGGGGACCTACGAGCAGTACTTC | CASSGGTYEQYF
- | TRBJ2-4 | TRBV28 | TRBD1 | TGTGCCAGCAGCGAACCCGGGACAGGGATCGGCAACATTCAGTACTTC | CASSEPGTGIGNIQYF
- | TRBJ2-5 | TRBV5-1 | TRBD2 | TGCGCCAGCAGCTTCTCCGGGACTAGCCTCAGAGAGACCCAGTACTTC | CASSFSGTSLRETQYF
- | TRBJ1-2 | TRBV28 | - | TGTGCCAGCAGTCCAACAGCCTATGGCTACACCTTC | CASSPTAYGYTF
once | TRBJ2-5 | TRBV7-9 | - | TGTGCCAGCAGCTTAATTAGGGGAGGAGAGACCCAGTACTTC | CASSLIRGGETQYF
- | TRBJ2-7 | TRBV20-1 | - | TGCAGTGCTAGGGTTGGCTACGAGCAGTACTTC | CSARVGYEQYF
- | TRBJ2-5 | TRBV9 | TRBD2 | TGTGCCAGCAGCGTAGGGCACCCGGGAGGCCAAGAGACCCAGTACTTC | CASSVGHPGGQETQYF
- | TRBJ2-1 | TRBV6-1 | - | TGTGCCAGCAGTGCAAGCCTTCTCTATGAGCAGTTCTTC | CASSASLLYEQFF
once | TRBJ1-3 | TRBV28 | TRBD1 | TGTGCCCCCCCGGGACAGAGCTCTGGAAACACCATATATTTT | CAPPGQSSGNTIYF
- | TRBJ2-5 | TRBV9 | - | TGTGCCAGCAGCGGACTAAGGACATCACAAGAGACCCAGTACTTC | CASSGLRTSQETQYF
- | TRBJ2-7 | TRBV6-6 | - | TGTGCCAGCAGTTTCCAGGGTTTCTACGAGCAGTACTTC | CASSFQGFYEQYF
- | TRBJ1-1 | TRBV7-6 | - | TGTGCCAGCAGCTCGGGGCAGAGCGCTGAAGCTTTCTTT | CASSSGQSAEAFF
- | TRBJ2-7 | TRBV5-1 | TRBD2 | TGCGCCAGCAGCTCGAAGGGGACTAGCGGTTACGAGCAGTACTTC | CASSSKGTSGYEQYF
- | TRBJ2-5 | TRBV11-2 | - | TGTGCCAGCAGCTTAGTTCAGGAGGGGGCGCGGGGGAAGAAAGAGACCCAGTACTTC | CASSLVQEGARGKKETQYF
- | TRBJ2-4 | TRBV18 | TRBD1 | TGTGCCAGCTCACCGACCGGGACAGAAAACATTCAGTACTTC | CASSPTGTENIQYF
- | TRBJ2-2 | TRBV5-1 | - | TGCGCCAGCTATAGCGGTATACACACCGGGGAGCTGTTTTTT | CASYSGIHTGELFF
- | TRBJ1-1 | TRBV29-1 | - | TGCAGCGTTGACCCGACGGGGGTGAACACTGAAGCTTTCTTT | CSVDPTGVNTEAFF
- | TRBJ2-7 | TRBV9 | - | TGTGCCAGCAGCGTAGAGGCGGGACGGACCTACGAGCAGTACTTC | CASSVEAGRTYEQYF
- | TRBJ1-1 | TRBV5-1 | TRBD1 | TGCGCCAGCAGCTCAGGGGGCTTGATTGGGGACACTGAAGCTTTCTTT | CASSSGGLIGDTEAFF
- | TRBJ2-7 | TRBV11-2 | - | TGTGCCAGCACCGCTAGGGGCGAGCAGTACTTC | CASTARGEQYF
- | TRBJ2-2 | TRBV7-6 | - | TGTGCCAGCAGCTTAAATAGAGGGACCGGGGAGCTGTTTTTT | CASSLNRGTGELFF
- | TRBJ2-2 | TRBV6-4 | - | TGTGCCAGCAGTCCCGGGTGGGGAAACACCGGGGAGCTGTTTTTT | CASSPGWGNTGELFF
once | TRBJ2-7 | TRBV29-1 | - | TGCAGCGTTGAGGTTGGGTACGAGCAGTACTTC | CSVEVGYEQYF
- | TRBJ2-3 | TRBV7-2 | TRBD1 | TGTGCCAGCAGCTTATTAGGGGGCATGGCAGGGGATACGCAGTATTTT | CASSLLGGMAGDTQYF
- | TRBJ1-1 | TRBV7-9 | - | TGTGCCAGCAGCTTAGCTGGGTTTGGAAACACTGAAGCTTTCTTT | CASSLAGFGNTEAFF
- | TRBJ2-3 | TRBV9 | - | TGTGCCAGCAGCGTTCATGACAGGACCCCTAGCACAGATACGCAGTATTTT | CASSVHDRTPSTDTQYF
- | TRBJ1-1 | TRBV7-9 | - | TGTGCCAGCAGCTGGGAGGGTCGGGACACTGAAGCTTTCTTT | CASSWEGRDTEAFF
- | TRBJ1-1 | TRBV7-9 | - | TGTGCCAGCAGCTTAGACGGGCGGCGGGGCACTGAAGCTTTCTTT | CASSLDGRRGTEAFF
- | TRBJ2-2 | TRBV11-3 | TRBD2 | TGTGCCAGCAGCCCAGGACTAGCTCAGAACACCGGGGAGCTGTTTTTT | CASSPGLAQNTGELFF
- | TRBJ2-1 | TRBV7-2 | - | TGTGCCAGCAGCCAATCTCTTATGAGGGATGAGCAGTTCTTC | CASSQSLMRDEQFF
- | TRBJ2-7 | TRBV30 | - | TGTGCCCGGTCCGAGGGCTCCTACGAGCAGTACTTC | CARSEGSYEQYF
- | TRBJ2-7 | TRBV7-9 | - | TGTGCCAGCAGCTTAGGGCGGCGGAGCGAGCAGTACTTC | CASSLGRRSEQYF
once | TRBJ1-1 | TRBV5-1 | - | TGCGCCAGCAGCACCCGGACGGGGAACACTGAAGCTTTCTTT | CASSTRTGNTEAFF
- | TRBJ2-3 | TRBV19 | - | TGTGCCAGTAATGCCAGGCCGAGAGATACGCAGTATTTT | CASNARPRDTQYF